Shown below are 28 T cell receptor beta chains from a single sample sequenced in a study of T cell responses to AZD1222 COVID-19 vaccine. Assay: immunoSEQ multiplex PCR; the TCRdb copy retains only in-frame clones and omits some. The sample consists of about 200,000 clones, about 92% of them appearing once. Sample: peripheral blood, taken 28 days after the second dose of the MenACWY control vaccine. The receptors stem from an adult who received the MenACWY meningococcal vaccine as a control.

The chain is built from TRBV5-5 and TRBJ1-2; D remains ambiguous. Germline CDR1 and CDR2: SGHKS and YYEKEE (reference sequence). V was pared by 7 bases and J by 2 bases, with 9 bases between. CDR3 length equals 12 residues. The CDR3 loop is CASETENYGYTF. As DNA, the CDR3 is TGTGCCAGCGAAACGGAAAACTATGGCTACACCTTC.

CDR3 in amino acids: CASSPTSSYEQYF. CDR3 DNA: TGTGCCAGCAGCCCAACTTCCTCCTACGAGCAGTACTTC. The chain carries TRBV7-2 and TRBJ2-7; D is uncertain. The V gene's germline CDR1 is SGHTA and CDR2 FQGNSA. The V and J ends lost 5 bases and 0 bases respectively, with 8 bases between them. The CDR3 consists of 13 residues.

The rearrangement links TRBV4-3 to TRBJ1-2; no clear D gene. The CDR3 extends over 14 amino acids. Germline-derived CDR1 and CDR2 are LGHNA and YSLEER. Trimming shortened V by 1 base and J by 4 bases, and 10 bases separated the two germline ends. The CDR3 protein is CASSQGTAFYGYTF. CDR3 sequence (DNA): TGCGCCAGCAGCCAAGGGACCGCATTCTATGGCTACACCTTC.

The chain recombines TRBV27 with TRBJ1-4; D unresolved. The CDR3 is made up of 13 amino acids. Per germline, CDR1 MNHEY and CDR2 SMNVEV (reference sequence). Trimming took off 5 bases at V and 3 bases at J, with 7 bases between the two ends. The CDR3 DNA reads TGTGCCAGCAGTAAATTCTCTAATGAAAAACTGTTTTTT. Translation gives CASSKFSNEKLFF. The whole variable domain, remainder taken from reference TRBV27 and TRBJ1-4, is EAQVTQNPRYLITVTGKKLTVTCSQNMNHEYMSWYRQDPGLGLRQIYYSMNVEVTDKGDVPEGYKVSRKEKRNFPLILESPSPNQTSLYFCASSKFSNEKLFFGSGTQLSVL.

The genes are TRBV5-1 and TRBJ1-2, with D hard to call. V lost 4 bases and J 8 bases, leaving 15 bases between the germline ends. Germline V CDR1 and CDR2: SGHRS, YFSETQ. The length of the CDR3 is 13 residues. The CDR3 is CASSDPGKGGYTF. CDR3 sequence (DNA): TGCGCCAGCAGCGATCCGGGCAAAGGGGGCTACACCTTC.

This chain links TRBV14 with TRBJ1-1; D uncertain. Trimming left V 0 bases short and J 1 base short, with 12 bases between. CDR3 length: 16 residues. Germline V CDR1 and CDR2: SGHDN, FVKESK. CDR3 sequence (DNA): TGTGCCAGCAGCCAAGATGTCCTCCAGTGGAACACTGAAGCTTTCTTT. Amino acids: CASSQDVLQWNTEAFF.

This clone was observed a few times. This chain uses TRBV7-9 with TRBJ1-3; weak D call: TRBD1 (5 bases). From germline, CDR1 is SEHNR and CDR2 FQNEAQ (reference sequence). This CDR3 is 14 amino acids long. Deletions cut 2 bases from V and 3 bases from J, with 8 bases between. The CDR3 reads CASSLQGSGNTIYF. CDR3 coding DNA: TGTGCCAGCAGCTTACAGGGTAGTGGAAACACCATATATTTT. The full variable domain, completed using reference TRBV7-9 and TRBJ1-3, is DTGVSQNPRHKITKRGQNVTFRCDPISEHNRLYWYRQTLGQGPEFLTYFQNEAQLEKSRLLSDRFSAERPKGSFSTLEIQRTEQGDSAMYLCASSLQGSGNTIYFGEGSWLTVV.

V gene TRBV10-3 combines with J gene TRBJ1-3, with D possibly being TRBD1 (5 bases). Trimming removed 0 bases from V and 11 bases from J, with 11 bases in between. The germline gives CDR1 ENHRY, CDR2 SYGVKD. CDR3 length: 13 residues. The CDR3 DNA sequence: TGTGCCATCAGTGAGTCCGAGGACACCGCCATATATTTT. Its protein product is CAISESEDTAIYF.

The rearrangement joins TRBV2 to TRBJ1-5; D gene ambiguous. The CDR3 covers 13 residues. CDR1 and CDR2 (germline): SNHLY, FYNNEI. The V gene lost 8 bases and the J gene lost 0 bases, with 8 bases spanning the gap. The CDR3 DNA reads TGTGCCAGCGTCCAGTCTAGCAATCAGCCCCAGCATTTT. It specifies CASVQSSNQPQHF.

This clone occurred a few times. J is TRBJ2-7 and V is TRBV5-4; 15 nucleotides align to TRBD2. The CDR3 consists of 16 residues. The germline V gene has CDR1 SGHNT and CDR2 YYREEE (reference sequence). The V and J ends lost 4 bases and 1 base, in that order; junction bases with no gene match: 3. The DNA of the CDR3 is TGTGCCAGCAGCACAGGACTAGCGGGAGGGTCCTACGAGCAGTACTTC. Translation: CASSTGLAGGSYEQYF. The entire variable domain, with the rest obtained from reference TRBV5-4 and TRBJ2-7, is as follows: ETGVTQSPTHLIKTRGQQVTLRCSSQSGHNTVSWYQQALGQGPQFIFQYYREEENGRGNFPPRFSGLQFPNYSSELNVNALELDDSALYLCASSTGLAGGSYEQYFGPGTRLTVT.

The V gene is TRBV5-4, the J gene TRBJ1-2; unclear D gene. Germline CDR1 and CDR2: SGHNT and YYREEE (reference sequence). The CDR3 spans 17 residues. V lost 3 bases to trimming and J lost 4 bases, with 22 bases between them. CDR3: CASSSETSLSYFYGYTF. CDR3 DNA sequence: TGTGCCAGCAGCTCCGAGACCTCTCTGAGCTACTTCTATGGCTACACCTTC.

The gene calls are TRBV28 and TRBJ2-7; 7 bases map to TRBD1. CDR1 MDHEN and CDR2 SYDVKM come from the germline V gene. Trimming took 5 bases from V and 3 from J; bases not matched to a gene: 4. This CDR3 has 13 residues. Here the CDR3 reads CASSTGQIYEQYF. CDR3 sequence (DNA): TGTGCCAGCAGTACGGGACAGATCTACGAGCAGTACTTC.

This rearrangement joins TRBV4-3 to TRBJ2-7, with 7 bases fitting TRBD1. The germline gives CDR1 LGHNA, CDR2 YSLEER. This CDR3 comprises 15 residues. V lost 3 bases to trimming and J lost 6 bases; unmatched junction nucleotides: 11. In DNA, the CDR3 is TGCGCCAGCAGCCACGCCGACAGGGTTTCCAGCGAGCAGTACTTC. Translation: CASSHADRVSSEQYF.

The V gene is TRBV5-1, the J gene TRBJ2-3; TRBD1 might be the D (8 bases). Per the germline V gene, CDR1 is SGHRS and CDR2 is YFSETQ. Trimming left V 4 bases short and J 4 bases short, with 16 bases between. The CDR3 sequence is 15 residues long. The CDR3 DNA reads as TGCGCCAGCAGCCCCGGACAGGGAGGGTCAGATACGCAGTATTTT. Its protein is CASSPGQGGSDTQYF.

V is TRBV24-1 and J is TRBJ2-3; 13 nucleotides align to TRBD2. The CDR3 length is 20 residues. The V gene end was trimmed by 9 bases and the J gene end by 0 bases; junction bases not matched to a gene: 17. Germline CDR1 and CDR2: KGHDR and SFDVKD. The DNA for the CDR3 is TGTGCCACCTCGGGCCCAGGGACTAGCGGGAACACTCGAAGCACAGATACGCAGTATTTT. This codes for CATSGPGTSGNTRSTDTQYF.

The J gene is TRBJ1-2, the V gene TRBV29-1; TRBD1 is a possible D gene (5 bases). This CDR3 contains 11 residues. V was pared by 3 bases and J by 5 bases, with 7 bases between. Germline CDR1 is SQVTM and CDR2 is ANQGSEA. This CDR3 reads CSVDGGYGYTF. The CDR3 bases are TGCAGCGTTGATGGGGGATATGGCTACACCTTC.

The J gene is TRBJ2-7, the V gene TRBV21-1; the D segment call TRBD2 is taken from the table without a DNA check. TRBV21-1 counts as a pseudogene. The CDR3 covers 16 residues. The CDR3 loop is CAMSVVAGVVLYEQYF. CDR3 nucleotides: TGTGCCATGTCGGTCGTAGCGGGAGTGGTTCTCTACGAGCAGTACTTC.

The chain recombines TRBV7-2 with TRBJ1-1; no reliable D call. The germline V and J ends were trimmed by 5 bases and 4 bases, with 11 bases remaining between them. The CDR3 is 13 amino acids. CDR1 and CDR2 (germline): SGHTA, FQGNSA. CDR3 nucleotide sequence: TGTGCCAGCAGCCAAGCACGGGCCACTGAAGCTTTCTTT. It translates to CASSQARATEAFF.

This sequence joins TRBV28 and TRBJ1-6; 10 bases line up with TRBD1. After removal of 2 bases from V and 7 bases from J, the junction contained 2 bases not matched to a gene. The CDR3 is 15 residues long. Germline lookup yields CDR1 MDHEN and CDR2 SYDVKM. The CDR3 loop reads CASSLGDRGNSPLHF. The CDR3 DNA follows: TGTGCCAGCAGTTTAGGGGACAGGGGAAATTCACCCCTCCACTTT.

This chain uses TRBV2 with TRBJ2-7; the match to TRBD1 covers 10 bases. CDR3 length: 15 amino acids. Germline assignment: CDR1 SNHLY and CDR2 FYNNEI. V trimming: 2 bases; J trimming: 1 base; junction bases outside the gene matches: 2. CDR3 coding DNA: TGTGCCAGCAGTGAATGGGGACAGGGGTCCTACGAGCAGTACTTC. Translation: CASSEWGQGSYEQYF.

As DNA, the CDR3 is TGTGCCAGCGCCACGGGACAGGGTGTTGAAAAACTGTTTTTT. Its translation is CASATGQGVEKLFF. This chain connects TRBV6-5 to TRBJ1-4; TRBD1 aligns across 9 bases. Germline lookup yields CDR1 MNHEY and CDR2 SVGAGI. Trimming took 8 bases from V and 7 from J; bases not matched to a gene: 8. CDR3 length: 14 residues.

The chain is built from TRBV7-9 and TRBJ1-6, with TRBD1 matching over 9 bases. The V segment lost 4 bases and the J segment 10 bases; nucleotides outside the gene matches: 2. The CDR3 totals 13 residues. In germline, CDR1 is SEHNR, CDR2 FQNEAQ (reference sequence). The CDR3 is CASSWTGESPLHF. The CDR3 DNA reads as TGTGCCAGCAGCTGGACAGGGGAATCACCCCTCCACTTT.

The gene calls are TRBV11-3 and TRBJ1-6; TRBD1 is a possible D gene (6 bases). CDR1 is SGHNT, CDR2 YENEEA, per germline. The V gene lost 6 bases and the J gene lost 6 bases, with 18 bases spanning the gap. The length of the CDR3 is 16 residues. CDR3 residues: CASREGGQGPNSPLHF. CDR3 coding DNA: TGTGCCAGCAGAGAAGGGGGGCAGGGTCCTAATTCACCCCTCCACTTT.

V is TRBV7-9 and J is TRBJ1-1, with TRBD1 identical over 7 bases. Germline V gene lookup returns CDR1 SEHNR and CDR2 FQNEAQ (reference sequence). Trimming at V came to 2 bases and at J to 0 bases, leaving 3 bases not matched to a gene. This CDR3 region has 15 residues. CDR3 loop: CASSLRQGVNTEAFF. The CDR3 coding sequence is TGTGCCAGCAGCTTAAGACAGGGCGTGAACACTGAAGCTTTCTTT.

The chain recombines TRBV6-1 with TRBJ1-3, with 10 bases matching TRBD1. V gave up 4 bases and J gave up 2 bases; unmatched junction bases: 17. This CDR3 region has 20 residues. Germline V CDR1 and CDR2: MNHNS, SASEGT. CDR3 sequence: CASSAGTGDLTGSAGNTIYF. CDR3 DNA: TGTGCCAGCAGTGCGGGGACAGGGGACCTCACCGGGTCCGCTGGAAACACCATATATTTT.

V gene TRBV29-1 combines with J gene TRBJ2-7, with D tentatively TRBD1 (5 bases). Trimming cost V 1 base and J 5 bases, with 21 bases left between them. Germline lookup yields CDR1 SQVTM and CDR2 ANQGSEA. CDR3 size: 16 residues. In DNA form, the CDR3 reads TGCAGCGTTGAAGGTACGGATTGGCAGGGCCTCAACGAGCAGTACTTC. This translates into CSVEGTDWQGLNEQYF.

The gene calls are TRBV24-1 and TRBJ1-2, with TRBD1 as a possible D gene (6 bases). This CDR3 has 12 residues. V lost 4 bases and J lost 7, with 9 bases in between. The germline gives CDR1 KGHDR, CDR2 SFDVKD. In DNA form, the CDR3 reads TGTGCCACCAGTGACACAGGGTTTGGCTACACCTTC. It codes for CATSDTGFGYTF.

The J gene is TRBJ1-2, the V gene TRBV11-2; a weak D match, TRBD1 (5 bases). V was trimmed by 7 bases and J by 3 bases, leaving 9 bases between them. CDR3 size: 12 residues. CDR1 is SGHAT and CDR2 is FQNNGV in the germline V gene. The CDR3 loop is CASTWGDYGYTF. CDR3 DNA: TGTGCCAGCACCTGGGGGGACTATGGCTACACCTTC.